This T cell receptor (beta chain) was identified during a study of blood T cell repertoires in COVID-19. Study background: Samples of COVID-19 (acute and convalescent) were obtained from the United States, Italy and Spain.

Participants were placed into cohorts based on the clinical history they reported. Generated by immunoSEQ multiplex PCR, the TCRdb table keeps only in-frame clones and is missing some. The sample carries about 270,000 clones, over 80% recorded once. Sequencing input: PBMCs or T cells enriched from blood (not recorded which). The receptor was derived from a woman in her twenties or thirties with acute COVID-19.

This chain's CDR3 is CASSLELSSYNEQFF. The CDR3 DNA sequence: TGCGCCAGCAGCTTGGAACTTAGCTCCTACAATGAGCAGTTCTTC. This chain uses TRBV5-1 with TRBJ2-1; D call uncertain. The CDR3 runs 15 residues. Between the trimmed V and J ends, which lost 0 bases and 0 bases, there was a span of 7 bases. CDR1 and CDR2 (germline): SGHRS, YFSETQ. The entire variable domain, with the rest obtained from reference TRBV5-1 and TRBJ2-1, is as follows: KAGVTQTPRYLIKTRGQQVTLSCSPISGHRSVSWYQQTPGQGLQFLFEYFSETQRNKGNFPGRFSGRQFSNSRSEMNVSTLELGDSALYLCASSLELSSYNEQFFGPGTRLTVL.